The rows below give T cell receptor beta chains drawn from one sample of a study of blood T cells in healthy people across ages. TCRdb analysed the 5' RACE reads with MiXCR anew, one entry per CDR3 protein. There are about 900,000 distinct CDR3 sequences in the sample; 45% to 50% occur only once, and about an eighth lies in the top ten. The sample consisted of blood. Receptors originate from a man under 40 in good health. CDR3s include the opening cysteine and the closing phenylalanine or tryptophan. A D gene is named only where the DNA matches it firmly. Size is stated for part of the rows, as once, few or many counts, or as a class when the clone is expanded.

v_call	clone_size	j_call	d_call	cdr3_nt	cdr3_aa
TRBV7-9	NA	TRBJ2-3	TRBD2	TGTGCCAGCAGCCCGCGACTAGCGGGGGGAGATACAGATACGCAGTATTTT	CASSPRLAGGDTDTQYF
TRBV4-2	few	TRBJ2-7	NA	TGTGCCAGCAGTCCGACGCAAGGTAGCTACGAGCAGTACTTC	CASSPTQGSYEQYF
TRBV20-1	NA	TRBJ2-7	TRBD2	TGCAGTGCTAGTTTCGTAGCGGGAAGATACGAGCAGTACTTC	CSASFVAGRYEQYF
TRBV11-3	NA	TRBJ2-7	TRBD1	TGCGCCAGCAGCTTACCCGGACAGGGGAGCTCCTACGAGCAGTACTTC	CASSLPGQGSSYEQYF
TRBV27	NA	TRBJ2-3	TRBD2	TGTGCCAGCAGTTTCGTATTTAGGACTAGCGGGGGAGATACGCAGTATTTT	CASSFVFRTSGGDTQYF
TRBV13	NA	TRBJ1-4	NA	TGTGCCAGCAGCACAAGACAGGTCTATGAAAAACTGTTTTTT	CASSTRQVYEKLFF
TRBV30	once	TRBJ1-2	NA	TGTGCCTGGAGTGTCCGGGGAGTGGATGGCTACACCTTC	CAWSVRGVDGYTF
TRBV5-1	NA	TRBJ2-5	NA	TGCGCCAGCAGCTTGGATATTAGAGCGGGTCCCGAGACCCAGTACTTC	CASSLDIRAGPETQYF
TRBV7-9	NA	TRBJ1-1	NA	TGTGCCAGCAGCTTTAGGGGGAGTGAAGCTTTCTTT	CASSFRGSEAFF
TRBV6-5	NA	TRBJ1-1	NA	TGTGCCAGCAGGTTTCTCCCCGGGACGGCGAACACTGAAGCTTTCTTT	CASRFLPGTANTEAFF
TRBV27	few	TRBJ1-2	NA	TGTGCCAGCAGCCATTACACAGACTATGGCTACACCTTC	CASSHYTDYGYTF
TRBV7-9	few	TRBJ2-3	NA	TGTGCCAGCAGACAAACGGCAGATACGCAGTATTTT	CASRQTADTQYF
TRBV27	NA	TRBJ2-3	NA	TGTGCCAGCAGTTTAGGCCAGGGGAGGACTGCGCAGTATTTT	CASSLGQGRTAQYF
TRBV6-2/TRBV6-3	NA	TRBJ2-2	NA	TGTGCCAGCAAGAGGGACACTTACACCGGGGAGCTGTTTTTT	CASKRDTYTGELFF
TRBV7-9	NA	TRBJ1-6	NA	TGTGCCAGCAGCTCCCCTGGGTCCAGTAATTCACCCCTCCACTTT	CASSSPGSSNSPLHF
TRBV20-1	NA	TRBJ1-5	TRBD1	TGCAGTGCTCGGACAGGGTTAAATCAGCCCCAGCATTTT	CSARTGLNQPQHF
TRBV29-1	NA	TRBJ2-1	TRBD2	TGCAGCGCTGGCGGGAGTGGTAACAATGAGCAGTTCTTC	CSAGGSGNNEQFF
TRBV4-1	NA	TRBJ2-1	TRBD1	TGCGCCAGCAGCCAGCCAGGGGGAAGGAATGAGCAGTTCTTC	CASSQPGGRNEQFF
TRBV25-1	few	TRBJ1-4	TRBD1	TGTGCCAGCAGTGAGGTCAGGGGGCAGCATGAAAAACTGTTTTTT	CASSEVRGQHEKLFF
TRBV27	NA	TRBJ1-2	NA	TGTGCCAGCAGTCCCAAGCCGAACTATGGCTACACCTTC	CASSPKPNYGYTF
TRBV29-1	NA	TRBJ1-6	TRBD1	TGCAGCACCCACAGGGGGCGATTGCCTCCCCTCCACTTT	CSTHRGRLPPLHF
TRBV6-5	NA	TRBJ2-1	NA	TGTGCCAGCAGTTTCTCCGACAGGAATGAGCAGTTATTC	CASSFSDRNEQLF
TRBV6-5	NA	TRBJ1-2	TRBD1	TGTGCCAGCAGACACCCCCGACAGGGCGTCTATGGCTACACCTTC	CASRHPRQGVYGYTF
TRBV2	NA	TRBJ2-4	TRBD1	TGTGCCAGCAGTGGGGACAGGGGGGTAGCCAAAAACATTCAGTACTTC	CASSGDRGVAKNIQYF
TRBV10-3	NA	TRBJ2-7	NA	TGTGCCATCAGTGAGTCTTCAGGGGACTACGAGCAGTACTTC	CAISESSGDYEQYF
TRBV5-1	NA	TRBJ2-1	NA	TGCGCCAGCAGCTCCGGGACTTCCTATACCTACAATGAGCAGTTCTTC	CASSSGTSYTYNEQFF
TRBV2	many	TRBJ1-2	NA	TGTGCCAGCAGTGTGCAACCTTCTAACTATGGCTACACCTTC	CASSVQPSNYGYTF
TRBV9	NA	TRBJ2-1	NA	TGTGCCAGCAGCGCCAGCGGCAATGAGCAGTTCTTC	CASSASGNEQFF
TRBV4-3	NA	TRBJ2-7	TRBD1	TGCGCCAGCAGCCAAGATAGGGGGACAGCCTCCTACGAGCAGTACTTC	CASSQDRGTASYEQYF